A selection of T cell receptor beta chains follows, all from one sample in a study of blood T cell repertoires in COVID-19. TCRdb's copy holds only in-frame clones and misses some; the assay was immunoSEQ multiplex PCR. The top ten hold 2.5% to 3.5% of the sample, which has fewer than 400,000 clones, around four fifths seen once. The sequenced material came from peripheral blood. These receptors came from a man aged 30 to 39 with active or convalescent COVID-19. Both conserved end residues are part of each CDR3. Each record gives: V gene, CDR3 length, CDR3 protein.

TRBV5-7,15,CASSFAETGAHEQYF
TRBV19,18,CASSRPLGRGGLTDTQYF
TRBV4-3,15,CASSQGVGQHNEQFF
TRBV4-2,15,CASSQVGLSGDGYTF
TRBV28,16,CASMETGDDSGNTIYF
TRBV11-1,15,CASSQSGNAYNEQFF
TRBV14,13,CASSHLGQGMNTF
TRBV15,15,CATSEFSGSNEKLFF
TRBV5-4,15,CASSFGGLAEDEQYF
TRBV5-5,15,CASSLVPGSNQPQHF
TRBV9,18,CASSPDRINEISNQPQHF
TRBV6-2/TRBV6-3,18,CASSDGSRAPLSNQPQHF
TRBV7-8,14,CASSSRTANQPQHF
TRBV30,14,CAWSLGQGSSPLHF
TRBV9,16,CASSAAARTGGLGYTF
TRBV24-1,13,CATGSPNTDTQYF
TRBV3-1/TRBV3-2,19,CASSRTLGGGWSNNSPLHF
TRBV5-1,20,CASSPLQGTSGRTGSYEQYF
TRBV12-2,17,CASRPGLAGFERDTQYF
TRBV28,12,CASSYSNTEAFF
TRBV6-2/TRBV6-3,15,CASSYRTGPPGELFF
TRBV4-3,16,CASSQEGTSGGNEQFF
TRBV28,13,CASSLAGNAEAFF
TRBV4-1,15,CASSQGQGAWYEQYF
TRBV28,11,CASSVGGTQYF
TRBV7-3,16,CASSLTFPVFHNEQFF
TRBV5-6,14,CASSFDTGSEKLFF
TRBV6-2/TRBV6-3,18,CASSYSTGKDTRPGELFF
TRBV10-3,14,CAISPRQGHTEAFF
TRBV12-3/TRBV12-4,13,CASSRTLADEQFF
TRBV5-4,15,CASSLDAGAQETQYF
TRBV20-1,11,CSVERRETQYF
TRBV29-1,14,CSVESRGEGNEQYF
TRBV28,16,CASSFLTGVSNQPQHF
TRBV7-3,15,CASSPLAGFTDTQYF
TRBV7-9,14,CASSSRQAEETQYF
TRBV30,15,CAWRQRTGEVNTIYF
TRBV6-5,13,CASRRGEGNEQFF
TRBV27,14,CASSPVGVSYEQYF
TRBV5-1,14,CASSLAFTGDGYTF
TRBV7-2,15,CASRPISGGAGEQFF
TRBV15,13,CATSTDNYNEQFF
TRBV20-1,16,CSASPLTSGADNEQFF
TRBV4-1,17,CASSKTSGSREYNEQFF
TRBV28,15,CASSLGPLVRTEAFF
TRBV19,14,CASSSRTGGNTIYF
TRBV6-5,13,CASRNRDNYGYTF
TRBV29-1,13,CSVDREGSYEQYF
TRBV11-1,13,CASSLQEEYGYTF
TRBV30,13,CAWSVAEDTEAFF
TRBV18,16,CASSPSPQTGADTQYF
TRBV12-1,11,CASSRRDTQYF
TRBV2,17,CASRLGQGFSGANVLTF
TRBV28,13,CASTGNRGTEAFF
TRBV6-6,16,CASSYPLAGGFDEQFF